Listed below are T cell receptor beta chains from one sample, sequenced in a study of blood T cell repertoires in COVID-19. TCRdb keeps only in-frame clones here, not all; method: immunoSEQ multiplex PCR. Seen here are a few hundred thousand clones, around 89% observed once, and the top ten hold around 2%. Material for sequencing was PBMCs or T cells enriched from blood (not recorded which). The receptors were gathered from a woman between 18 and 29 years old who had recovered from COVID-19. CDR3s include the opening cysteine and the closing phenylalanine or tryptophan. Fields, in order: D gene, clone size, V gene, J gene, CDR3 DNA, CDR3 protein. The D gene is left open where the match is weak. Clone sizes are given selectively: once, few, many, or a class where the clone is expanded.

-,-,TRBV12-5,TRBJ2-1,TGTGCTAGTGGTCCATCCTCGGGTTTAGGGCAGTTCTTC,CASGPSSGLGQFF
TRBD1,-,TRBV2,TRBJ2-2,TGTGCCAGCAGATTGGGGATGACAGGGCACACCGGGGAGCTGTTTTTT,CASRLGMTGHTGELFF
-,-,TRBV9,TRBJ1-1,TGTGCCAGCAGCTCCGGGTGGATGAGGAACACTGAAGCTTTCTTT,CASSSGWMRNTEAFF
-,few,TRBV5-1,TRBJ1-2,TGCGCCAGCAGCTTGTCTGGACCGCGAAGGGGGTATGGCTACACCTTC,CASSLSGPRRGYGYTF
-,-,TRBV7-9,TRBJ2-2,TGTGCCAGCAGTCCGACGGGGGACGGGGAGCTGTTTTTT,CASSPTGDGELFF
-,-,TRBV15,TRBJ2-3,TGTGCCACCAGCAGGGAAGGGGGCACAGATACGCAGTATTTT,CATSREGGTDTQYF
-,-,TRBV28,TRBJ1-6,TGTGCCAGCCTTTCCGGGAGACTTCACTTT,CASLSGRLHF
-,once,TRBV29-1,TRBJ1-4,TGCAGCGGGGGACGGGCTAATGAAAAACTGTTTTTT,CSGGRANEKLFF
TRBD1,-,TRBV7-2,TRBJ1-4,TGTGCCAGCAGCTCAGGGTGGACAGGGGATGAAAAACTGTTTTTT,CASSSGWTGDEKLFF
-,-,TRBV5-1,TRBJ2-2,TGCGCCAGCAGGTCAGGACAGTTGAATACCGGGGAGCTGTTTTTT,CASRSGQLNTGELFF
-,-,TRBV6-5,TRBJ1-1,TGTGCCAGCCATCGGGGGGTACAGGGCACTGAAGCTTTCTTT,CASHRGVQGTEAFF
-,-,TRBV10-3,TRBJ1-2,TGTGCCATCAGTGAGGGGGCCCTAGCTAACTATGGCTACACCTTC,CAISEGALANYGYTF
TRBD1,few,TRBV3-1/TRBV3-2,TRBJ2-5,TGTGCCAGCAGCCCGTGGAGGACAGGGGCCGGTTTAGAGACCCAGTACTTC,CASSPWRTGAGLETQYF
TRBD1,-,TRBV3-1/TRBV3-2,TRBJ2-1,TGTGCCAGCAGCCAAACCTATGACAGGGTCGACAATGAGCAGTTCTTC,CASSQTYDRVDNEQFF
TRBD1,-,TRBV5-1,TRBJ2-4,TGCGCCAGCAGCTTGGGAGGGACAGGGGACAACATTCAGTACTTC,CASSLGGTGDNIQYF
-,-,TRBV6-2/TRBV6-3,TRBJ1-5,TGTGCCAGCAGTGCCCGGGACGCGGGACAGCCCCAGCATTTT,CASSARDAGQPQHF
TRBD2,-,TRBV7-9,TRBJ2-1,TGTGCCAGCAGCTTATTAGCGGGGGGGTGGTACAATGAGCAGTTCTTC,CASSLLAGGWYNEQFF
-,-,TRBV2,TRBJ1-6,TGTGCCAGCAGTGAAAGGCGGTATAATTCACCCCTCCACTTT,CASSERRYNSPLHF
TRBD1,-,TRBV7-6,TRBJ2-7,TGTGCCAGCAGCTTAGAGGGACAGTGGACGAAGTACTTC,CASSLEGQWTKYF
TRBD1,-,TRBV5-1,TRBJ1-6,TGCGCCAGCAGCTTGGTTACAGGGGGCTGGTCACCCCTCCACTTT,CASSLVTGGWSPLHF
-,-,TRBV2,TRBJ1-1,TGTGCCAGCATTTTTTCCGGGGGTGAAGCTTTCTTT,CASIFSGGEAFF
TRBD1,-,TRBV5-1,TRBJ1-2,TGCGCCAGCAGCTTGGACACAGGGGGCGGCTATGGCTACACCTTC,CASSLDTGGGYGYTF
TRBD2,-,TRBV18,TRBJ2-3,TGTGCCAGCTCACCACTTAGCGGGACAGATACGCAGTATTTT,CASSPLSGTDTQYF
-,-,TRBV11-1,TRBJ1-2,TGTGCCAGCAGCTTTGGGGAGGAGAACTATGGCTACACCTTC,CASSFGEENYGYTF
-,-,TRBV10-2,TRBJ1-5,TGCGCCAGCAGTGAGTCGGGAGGGTCGAGCAATCAGCCCCAGCATTTT,CASSESGGSSNQPQHF
-,-,TRBV3-1/TRBV3-2,TRBJ1-4,TGTGCCAGCAGCCAATTCCTAGATGAAAAACTGTTTTTT,CASSQFLDEKLFF
-,-,TRBV7-6,TRBJ1-1,TGTGCCAGCAGCTTCGGAGATAACACTGAAGCTTTCTTT,CASSFGDNTEAFF
TRBD2,-,TRBV20-1,TRBJ2-3,TGCAGTGCTAGTACGCTAGCGGGGGGAATAGATACGCAGTATTTT,CSASTLAGGIDTQYF
TRBD1,-,TRBV18,TRBJ1-2,TGTGCCAGCTCAGAGGGACAGGGTGACTCGTATGGCTACACCTTC,CASSEGQGDSYGYTF
-,-,TRBV11-2,TRBJ2-6,TGTGCCAGCAGCGGAGGCTCCTCTGGGGCCAACGTCCTGACTTTC,CASSGGSSGANVLTF
TRBD2,-,TRBV2,TRBJ2-2,TGTGCCAGCAGGGACCTAGCGGGGCGAAGCGGGGAGCTGTTTTTT,CASRDLAGRSGELFF
-,once,TRBV6-5,TRBJ1-2,TGTGCCAGCGTAAACGGGAGGCAGGGGTATGGCTACACCTTC,CASVNGRQGYGYTF
-,-,TRBV12-5,TRBJ1-1,TGTGCTAGTGGTTTGGTAATAGGGGATGTTACTGAAGCTTTCTTT,CASGLVIGDVTEAFF
-,-,TRBV28,TRBJ1-5,TGTGCCTCAAAGGCAGGGGGCAATCAGCCCCAGCATTTT,CASKAGGNQPQHF
TRBD1,-,TRBV11-2,TRBJ1-1,TGTGCCAGCAGCTTAGCACAGGGGGCGCGGGCTTTCTTT,CASSLAQGARAFF
-,-,TRBV5-1,TRBJ1-1,TGCGCCAGCAGCCAACAAGGCGGGGGAAACACTGAAGCTTTCTTT,CASSQQGGGNTEAFF
-,-,TRBV10-2,TRBJ1-2,TGCGCCAGCAGGCCGTCCAAATGGGGGGAGCACGATGGCTACACCTTC,CASRPSKWGEHDGYTF
TRBD1,once,TRBV27,TRBJ1-6,TGTGCCAGCAGTTTATCGCCGACAGGGCCAAATAATTCACCCCTCCACTTT,CASSLSPTGPNNSPLHF
-,-,TRBV11-3,TRBJ1-6,TGTGCCAGCAGCCAACCACAGGTGACCTATAATTCACCCCTCCACTTT,CASSQPQVTYNSPLHF
-,-,TRBV2,TRBJ1-5,TGTGCCAGCAGTGATCCCCTAAATCAGCCCCAGCATTTT,CASSDPLNQPQHF
TRBD1,-,TRBV7-9,TRBJ1-3,TGTGCCAGCAGCCCCCCAGCGGGACAGGGGGCTGAGTACACCATATATTTT,CASSPPAGQGAEYTIYF
-,-,TRBV18,TRBJ2-5,TGTGCCAGCTCACAAGAGGCTCAGTACCAAGAGACCCAGTACTTC,CASSQEAQYQETQYF
TRBD1,once,TRBV5-1,TRBJ2-5,TGCGCCAGCAGCGATCGACAGGGGGAGACCCAGTACTTC,CASSDRQGETQYF
-,-,TRBV2,TRBJ1-6,TGTGCCACTCAGGGCTCCTATAATTCACCCCTCCACTTT,CATQGSYNSPLHF
TRBD2,-,TRBV6-5,TRBJ2-1,TGTGCCAGCAGTTACTCGGGACTAGCGGCTTACAATGAGCAGTTCTTC,CASSYSGLAAYNEQFF
-,-,TRBV19,TRBJ1-2,TGTGCCAGTAGTCTCGGGACTTCGAACTATGGCTACACCTTC,CASSLGTSNYGYTF
TRBD2,-,TRBV24-1,TRBJ2-1,TGTGCCACCAGTCTCCCTAGCGGGGGGTCCTCCTACAATGAGCAGTTCTTC,CATSLPSGGSSYNEQFF
TRBD2,-,TRBV19,TRBJ2-1,TGTGCCACTACACTAGCGGGGGGCTACAATGAGCAGTTCTTC,CATTLAGGYNEQFF
TRBD2,-,TRBV7-2,TRBJ2-1,TGTGCCAGCAGCAAACCGGGACTAGCGGGGGGGGAGGAGCAGTTCTTC,CASSKPGLAGGEEQFF
TRBD2,-,TRBV19,TRBJ2-1,TGTGCCAGTAGTGTCGCCGGGGGGGTCCTGAGGGAGCAGTTCTTC,CASSVAGGVLREQFF
TRBD2,-,TRBV4-1,TRBJ2-1,TGCGCCAGCACCGGGACTAGCGGGGAAAACTACAATGAGCAGTTCTTC,CASTGTSGENYNEQFF
-,-,TRBV5-1,TRBJ2-7,TGCGCCAGCAGCTTGGCGACAGGCTACGAGCAGTACTTC,CASSLATGYEQYF
-,-,TRBV30,TRBJ2-1,TGTGCCCGTCGAGGGGGTAATGAGCAGTTCTTC,CARRGGNEQFF
TRBD1,-,TRBV7-7,TRBJ1-6,TGTGCTAGCAGCCAGGACAGGGGAGGACCCCTCCACTTT,CASSQDRGGPLHF
-,-,TRBV29-1,TRBJ2-1,TGCAGCGTTGAAGGGACTACCGGGGGCAATGAGCAGTTCTTC,CSVEGTTGGNEQFF
-,-,TRBV27,TRBJ1-2,TGTGCCAGCAGTTTCCACGGGGGGATTGATGGCTACACCTTC,CASSFHGGIDGYTF
-,-,TRBV19,TRBJ1-1,TGTGCCAGTAGACCCCTGACTAGAGTGAACACTGAAGCTTTCTTT,CASRPLTRVNTEAFF
TRBD2,-,TRBV2,TRBJ2-2,TGTGCCAGCAGTGCCCCCGGGGGGGCATCCGGGGAGCTGTTTTTT,CASSAPGGASGELFF
TRBD1,-,TRBV6-1,TRBJ2-3,TGTGCCAGCAGTGAGGGCCCCGACAGGGGGAGGACGCAGTATTTT,CASSEGPDRGRTQYF
TRBD1,-,TRBV24-1,TRBJ1-3,TGTGCCACCAGAGGACAGGGTCGATCCGGAAACACCATATATTTT,CATRGQGRSGNTIYF